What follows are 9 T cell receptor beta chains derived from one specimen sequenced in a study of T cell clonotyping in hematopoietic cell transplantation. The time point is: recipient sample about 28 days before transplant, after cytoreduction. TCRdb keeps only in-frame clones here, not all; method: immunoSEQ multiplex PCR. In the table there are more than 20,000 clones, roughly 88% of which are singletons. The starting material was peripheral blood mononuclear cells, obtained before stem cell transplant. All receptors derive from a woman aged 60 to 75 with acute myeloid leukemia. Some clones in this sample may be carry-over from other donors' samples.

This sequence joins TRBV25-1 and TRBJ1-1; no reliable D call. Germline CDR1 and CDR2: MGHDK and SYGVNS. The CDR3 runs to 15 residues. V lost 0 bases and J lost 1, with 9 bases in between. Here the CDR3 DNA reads TGTGCCAGCAGTGAATACTGGACGGCGAACACTGAAGCTTTCTTT. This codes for CASSEYWTANTEAFF. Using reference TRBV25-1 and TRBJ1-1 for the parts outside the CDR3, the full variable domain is EADIYQTPRYLVIGTGKKITLECSQTMGHDKMYWYQQDPGMELHLIHYSYGVNSTEKGDLSSESTVSRIRTEHFPLTLESARPSHTSQYLCASSEYWTANTEAFFGQGTRLTVV.

For the CDR3, the DNA is TGTGCCAGCAGTGACCCTTTTGAGGGCGGGCAGCCCCAGCATTTT. This encodes CASSDPFEGGQPQHF. This chain joins TRBV6-6 and TRBJ1-5; D is undetermined. The CDR3 is 15 amino acids. Trimming shortened V by 5 bases and J by 7 bases, and 18 bases separated the two germline ends. The germline gives CDR1 MNHNY, CDR2 SVGAGI (reference sequence).

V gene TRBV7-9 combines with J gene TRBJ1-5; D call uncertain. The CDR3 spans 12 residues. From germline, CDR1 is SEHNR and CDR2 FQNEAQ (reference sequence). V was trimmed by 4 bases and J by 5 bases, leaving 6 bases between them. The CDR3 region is CASSYNDQPQHF. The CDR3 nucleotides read TGTGCCAGCAGCTACAACGATCAGCCCCAGCATTTT. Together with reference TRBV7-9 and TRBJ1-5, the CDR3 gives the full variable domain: DTGVSQNPRHKITKRGQNVTFRCDPISEHNRLYWYRQTLGQGPEFLTYFQNEAQLEKSRLLSDRFSAERPKGSFSTLEIQRTEQGDSAMYLCASSYNDQPQHFGDGTRLSIL.

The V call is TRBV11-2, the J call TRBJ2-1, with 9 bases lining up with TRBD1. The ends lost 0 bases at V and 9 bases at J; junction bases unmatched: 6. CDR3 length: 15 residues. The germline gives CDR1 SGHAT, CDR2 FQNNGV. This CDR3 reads CASSLDGGQGGEQFF. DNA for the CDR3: TGTGCCAGCAGCTTAGATGGGGGACAGGGAGGTGAGCAGTTCTTC.

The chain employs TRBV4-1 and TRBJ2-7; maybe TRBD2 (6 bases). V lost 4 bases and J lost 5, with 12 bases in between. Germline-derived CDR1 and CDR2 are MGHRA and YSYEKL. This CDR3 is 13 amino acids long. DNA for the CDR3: TGCGCCAGCAGCCCTGGGGGGATGGACGAGCAGTACTTC. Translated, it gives CASSPGGMDEQYF.

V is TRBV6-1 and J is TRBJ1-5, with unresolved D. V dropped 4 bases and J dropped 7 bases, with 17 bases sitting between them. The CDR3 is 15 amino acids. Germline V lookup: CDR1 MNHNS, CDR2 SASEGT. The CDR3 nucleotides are TGTGCCAGCAGTGTGTTGAATGGAGGTGAGCAGCCCCAGCATTTT. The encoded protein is CASSVLNGGEQPQHF.

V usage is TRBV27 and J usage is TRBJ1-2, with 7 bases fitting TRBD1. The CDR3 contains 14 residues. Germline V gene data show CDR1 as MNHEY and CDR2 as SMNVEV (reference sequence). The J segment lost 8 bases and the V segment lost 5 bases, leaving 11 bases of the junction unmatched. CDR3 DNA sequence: TGTGCCAGCAGTACGAGGGGGCTCGATTTGGGCTACACCTTC. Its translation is CASSTRGLDLGYTF.

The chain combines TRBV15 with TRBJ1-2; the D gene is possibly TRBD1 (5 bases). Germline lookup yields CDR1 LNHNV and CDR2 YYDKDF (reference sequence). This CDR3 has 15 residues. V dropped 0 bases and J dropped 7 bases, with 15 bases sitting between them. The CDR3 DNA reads TGTGCCACCAGCAGAGAAGGGAGGGGCGAGAGTGGCTACACCTTC. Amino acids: CATSREGRGESGYTF.

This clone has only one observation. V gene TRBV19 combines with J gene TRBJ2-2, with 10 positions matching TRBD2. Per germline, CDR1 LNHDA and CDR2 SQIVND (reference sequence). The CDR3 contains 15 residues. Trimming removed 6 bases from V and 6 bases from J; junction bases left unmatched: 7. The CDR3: CASRSGGAGAGELFF. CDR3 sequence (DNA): TGTGCCAGTAGGAGCGGGGGGGCCGGGGCCGGGGAGCTGTTTTTT.